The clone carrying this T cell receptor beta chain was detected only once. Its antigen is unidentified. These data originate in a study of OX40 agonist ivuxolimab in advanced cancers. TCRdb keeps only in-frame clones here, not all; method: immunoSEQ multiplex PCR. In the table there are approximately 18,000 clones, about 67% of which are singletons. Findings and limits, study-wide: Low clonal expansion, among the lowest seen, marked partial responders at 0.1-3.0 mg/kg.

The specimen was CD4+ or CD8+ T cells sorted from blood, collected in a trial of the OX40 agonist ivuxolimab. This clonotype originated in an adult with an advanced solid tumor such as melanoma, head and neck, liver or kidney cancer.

CDR3 residues: CASSEGGNLLNTEAFF. CDR3 bases: TGTGCCAGCAGTGAAGGGGGGAACCTACTGAACACTGAAGCTTTCTTT. The chain is built from TRBV6-1 and TRBJ1-1; perhaps TRBD1 as D (5 bases). The ends were cut back, 1 base at V and 0 bases at J, with 12 bases in the middle. The length of the CDR3 is 16 residues. Germline V CDR1 and CDR2: MNHNS, SASEGT.